This entry is about one T cell receptor (beta chain). The entry originates in a study of regulatory T cells in long-lasting Graves disease. Arm-PCR of CDR3 regions and iRepertoire HTBI primers were used to build TCR beta libraries. TCRdb itself ran the multiplex PCR reads through MiXCR, one entry per CDR3 protein. The repertoire consists of about 470,000 distinct CDR3 sequences, with 20% to 25% occurring once and the leading ten covering over 7.5%. Described time point: persistent/refractory GD, antithyroid drugs over 5 years with positive TRAb. Preparation of the TCR library used RNA extracted from PBMCs. Germline CDR1 LNHDA, CDR2 SQIVND (reference sequence). The CDR3 loop spans 14 amino acids. Trimming removed 6 bases from V and 4 bases from J; junction bases left unmatched: 4.

Sequencing was performed on peripheral blood mononuclear cells (PBMCs), taken when the disease was refractory, from a patient treated with antithyroid drugs. The clonotype was recovered from a female donor with Graves disease. The chain employs TRBV19 and TRBJ1-4, with TRBD1 matching 8 bases. The CDR3 here is CASSMGQVNEKLFF. CDR3 nucleotide sequence: TGTGCCAGTAGCATGGGACAGGTTAATGAAAAACTGTTTTTT.